This T cell receptor beta chain was identified during a study of Ad26.COV2.S vaccination and SARS-CoV-2 variants. Treatment: 19 received Ad26.COV2.S at low or high dose, single or two shots; a few received placebo; per-sample allocation not given. The samples were gathered on day 63 after the first injection of vaccine or placebo. The method was immunoSEQ multiplex PCR; TCRdb's version includes in-frame clones alone and lacks a portion of them. The data hold about 420,000 clones, with over 75% observed a single time. Trimming left V 2 bases short and J 0 bases short, with 7 bases between. This CDR3 comprises 15 residues. The germline CDR1 and CDR2 sequences are MDHEN and SYDVKM.

Here the sequenced sample was peripheral blood, taken in a trial of Ad26.COV2.S vaccine versus placebo. The gene calls are TRBV28 and TRBJ2-2; D unresolved. The source of this sequence is a person aged 18-65 years who received the Ad26.COV2.S COVID-19 vaccine or a placebo. Here the CDR3 reads CASSLQATNTGELFF. The CDR3 DNA follows: TGTGCCAGCAGTTTACAGGCAACGAACACCGGGGAGCTGTTTTTT.